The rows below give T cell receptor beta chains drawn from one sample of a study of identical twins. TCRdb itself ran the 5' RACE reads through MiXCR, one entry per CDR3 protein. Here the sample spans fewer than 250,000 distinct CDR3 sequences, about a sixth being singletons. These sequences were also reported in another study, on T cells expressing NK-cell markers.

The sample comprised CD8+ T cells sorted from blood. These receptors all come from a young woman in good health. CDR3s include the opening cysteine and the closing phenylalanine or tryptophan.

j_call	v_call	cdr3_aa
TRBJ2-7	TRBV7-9	CASSSRTSGANREQYF
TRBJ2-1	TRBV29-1	CSVEEQGSYNEQFF
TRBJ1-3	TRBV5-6	CASSTAGKGNTIYF
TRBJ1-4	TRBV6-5	CASSYSQGYEKLFF
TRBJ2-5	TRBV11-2	CASSLGPGLPAGETQYF
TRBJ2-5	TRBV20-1	CSARAPGQGGLTQYF
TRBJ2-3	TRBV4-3	CASSHWMAAADTQYF
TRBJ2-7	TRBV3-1	CASSQDAAYYEQYF
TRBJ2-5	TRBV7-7	CASSLVLAGGETQYF
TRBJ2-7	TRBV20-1	CSASGLAGPLFLLCEQYF
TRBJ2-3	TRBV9	CASSVDSDTQYF
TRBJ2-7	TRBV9	CASGQGPTYEQYF
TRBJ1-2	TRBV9	CASSPRTGGAYGYTF
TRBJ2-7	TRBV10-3	CAISHPVGGLTYEQYF
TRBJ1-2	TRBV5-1	CASSSEGGWPYGYTF
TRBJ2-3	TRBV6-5	CASSFSGTSGASTDTQYF
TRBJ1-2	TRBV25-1	CASSDGTPWGYTF
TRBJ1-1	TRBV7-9	CASSSGFGRYKNEAFF
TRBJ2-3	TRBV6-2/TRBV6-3	CASRQRSTDTQYF
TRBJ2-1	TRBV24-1	CATSSGRDYNEQFF
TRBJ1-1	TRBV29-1	CSAIDRERENTEAFF
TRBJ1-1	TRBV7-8	CASSYGGIRENTEAFF
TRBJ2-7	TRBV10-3	CATEGAGGQYEQYF
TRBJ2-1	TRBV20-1	CSAPQGLAYNEQFF
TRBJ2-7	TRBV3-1	CASSQGRDRGYEQYF
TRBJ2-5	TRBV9	CASSVSGGSQETQYF
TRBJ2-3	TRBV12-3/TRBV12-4	CASSSGLARSTDTQYF
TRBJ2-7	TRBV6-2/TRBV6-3	CASSYSQRGAYEQYF
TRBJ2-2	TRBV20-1	CSAPGGLGTGELFF
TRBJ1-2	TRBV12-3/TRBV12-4	CASSFSPGDYYGYTF
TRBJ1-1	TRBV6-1	CASSLRGDNEAFF
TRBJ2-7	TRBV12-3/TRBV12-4	CASRRQGAAYEQYF
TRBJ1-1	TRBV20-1	CSALGPLGSEAFF
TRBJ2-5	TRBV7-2	CASRLRTDEAQYF
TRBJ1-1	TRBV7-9	CASSSSGTLFEAFF
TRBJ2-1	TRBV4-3	CASSQNPPEVTSGSHESYNEQFF
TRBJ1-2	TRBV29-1	CSVELDSNYGYTF
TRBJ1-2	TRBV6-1	CASSGTGQLNYGYTF
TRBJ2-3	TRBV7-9	CASSPRLARSTDTQYF
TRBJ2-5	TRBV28	CASRYLRDRLEETQYF
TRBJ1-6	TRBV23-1	CASSQSRGVGASYNSPLHF
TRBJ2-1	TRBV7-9	CASSLSWGSQGGNEQFF
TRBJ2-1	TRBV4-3	CASSQDIVRTSGSLFGEQFF
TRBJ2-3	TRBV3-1	CASSQGRRGEDTQYF
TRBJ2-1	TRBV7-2	CASSALLAGGGNEQFF
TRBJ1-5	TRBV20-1	CSALDRVAQPQHF
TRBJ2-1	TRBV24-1	CATSATTTSSYNEQFF
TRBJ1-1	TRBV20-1	CSLDRGPGTEAFF
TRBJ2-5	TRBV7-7	CASSLGTDFQETQYF
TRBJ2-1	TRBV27	CASRHTGDNEQFF
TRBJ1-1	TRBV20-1	CSARGQAIEAFF
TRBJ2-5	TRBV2	CASRFRTSETQYF
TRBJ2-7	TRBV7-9	CASSPGEGGNYEQYF